This T cell receptor beta chain was sequenced for a study of blood T cell repertoires in COVID-19. Study-wide background: Collection of acute and convalescent COVID-19 samples took place in the United States, Italy and Spain. T cells, B-cell-depleted T cells, or PBMCs provided the cDNA or gDNA that served as material.

In the original processing: The authors estimated nucleated cell counts from reference gene primer amplification. Sequencing was performed with immunoSEQ multiplex PCR; in TCRdb, only in-frame clones are kept and a portion is missing. Clone size and V and J calls were adopted from that table, with D and trimming inferred from the DNA. The profile shows 100,000 to 150,000 clones, approximately 70% of them singletons. This CDR3 is built from 14 residues. Germline CDR1 reads MGHDK; CDR2 reads SYGVNS. J was trimmed by 1 base and V by 5 bases; bases with no gene match: 2. The J gene is TRBJ2-3, the V gene TRBV25-1; 8 bases agree with TRBD2. The sequence came from a woman aged 70-85 years with acute or convalescent COVID-19. Specimen: peripheral blood. Here the CDR3 reads CASSKTSGTDTQYF. The DNA for the CDR3 is TGTGCCAGCAGTAAGACTAGCGGCACAGATACGCAGTATTTT.